These 26 T cell receptor beta chains were all obtained from the same sample, sequenced in a study of response to subunit inactivated influenza vaccine. TCRdb reprocessed the RT-PCR reads with MiXCR, giving one entry per CDR3 protein. The sample contains approximately 700,000 distinct CDR3 sequences, 15% to 19% of which appear only once. The material was PBMCs from blood, obtained 11 to 12 days after vaccination. These receptors all come from a man over 45 who received an inactivated influenza vaccine.

This clonotype came up a few times. The gene calls are TRBV7-6 and TRBJ2-1, with 8 nucleotides matching TRBD2. V gave up 2 bases and J gave up 3 bases; unmatched junction bases: 3. Germline CDR1 is SGHVS and CDR2 is FNYEAQ. The CDR3 sequence is 15 residues long. CDR3 protein: CASSLPGGRYNEQFF. The CDR3 DNA reads TGTGCCAGCAGCTTACCGGGAGGGCGCTACAATGAGCAGTTCTTC.

The J gene is TRBJ2-2, the V gene TRBV7-2, with 7 positions matching TRBD2. Germline CDR1 is SGHTA and CDR2 is FQGNSA. This CDR3 is built from 14 residues. Trimming at V came to 8 bases and at J to 4 bases, leaving 7 bases not matched to a gene. The CDR3 reads CASGSSGATGELFF. CDR3 bases: TGTGCCAGCGGATCGAGCGGGGCCACCGGGGAGCTGTTTTTT.

In its sample, this clonotype was seen a few times. The chain couples TRBV29-1 to TRBJ1-1; 10 bases agree with TRBD1. With V trimmed by 6 bases and J by 6 bases, 10 bases remained unmatched. CDR3 length equals 14 residues. Germline CDR1 is SQVTM and CDR2 is ANQGSEA. The CDR3 DNA sequence: TGCAGCGTCTGGGACAGGGGAATCGGGGCTGAAGCTTTCTTT. It yields the protein CSVWDRGIGAEAFF.

This chain connects TRBV6-2 or TRBV6-3 to TRBJ1-5; no clear D gene. Germline CDR1 reads MNHEY; CDR2 reads SVGEGT. Between the trimmed V and J ends, which lost 5 bases and 4 bases, there was a span of 6 bases. The CDR3 totals 12 residues. The CDR3 region is CASSTRNQPQHF. As DNA, the CDR3 is TGTGCCAGCAGTACGAGGAATCAGCCCCAGCATTTT.

The V gene is TRBV20-1, the J gene TRBJ2-3; the D call may be TRBD1 or TRBD2 (6 bases each). Germline values: CDR1 DFQATT, CDR2 SNEGSKA (reference sequence). The CDR3 length is 15 residues. The V end lost 6 bases, the J end lost 4 bases, and 20 bases lay between the germline ends. The CDR3 DNA sequence: TGCAGTGCCCTGCCGGATCGGGGGCCCTCAGATACGCAGTATTTT. It is translated as CSALPDRGPSDTQYF.

This chain links TRBV6-2 or TRBV6-3 with TRBJ2-2; D may be TRBD1 (6 bases). Trimming pared 6 bases from V and 7 bases from J, leaving 15 bases between. The CDR3 is 14 amino acids. Germline-derived CDR1 and CDR2 are MNHEY and SVGEGT. CDR3 sequence: CASSRRQEHGELFF. DNA of the CDR3: TGTGCCAGCAGCCGCCGACAGGAGCACGGGGAGCTGTTTTTT.

The V and J genes are TRBV29-1 and TRBJ2-3; tentative D call: TRBD1 (6 bases). This CDR3 is 14 amino acids long. Germline CDR1 and CDR2: SQVTM and ANQGSEA. V was pared by 6 bases and J by 5 bases, with 18 bases between. The CDR3 DNA follows: TGCAGCGTCCGCCGGGCCTTAGGGGGAGATACGCAGTATTTT. It is translated as CSVRRALGGDTQYF.

The chain has TRBV20-1 and TRBJ2-1, with 9 bases matching TRBD1. This CDR3 region has 15 residues. The trim removed 2 bases at V and 4 bases at J, leaving 6 bases unmatched. Germline lookup yields CDR1 DFQATT and CDR2 SNEGSKA (reference sequence). CDR3 nucleotide sequence: TGCAGTGCTAGACCGGGACAGGGCAATTACAATGAGCAGTTCTTC. Residues: CSARPGQGNYNEQFF.

V usage is TRBV20-1 and J usage is TRBJ2-2; 8 positions match TRBD2. The CDR3 runs 16 residues. The trim removed 1 base at V and 6 bases at J, leaving 10 bases unmatched. Germline V gives CDR1 DFQATT, CDR2 SNEGSKA (reference sequence). The CDR3 here is CSARVLTSALPGELFF. DNA for the CDR3: TGCAGTGCTAGAGTCTTGACTAGCGCGTTACCCGGGGAGCTGTTTTTT.

This chain uses TRBV4-2 with TRBJ2-2; 7 nucleotides align to TRBD2. Germline CDR1 LGHNA, CDR2 YNFKEQ. J gave up 2 bases and V 1 base, and 10 bases lay outside the gene matches. The CDR3 length is 18 residues. CDR3 sequence: CASSQVGGGTPNTGELFF. In DNA, the CDR3 is TGTGCCAGCAGCCAAGTTGGGGGGGGGACCCCTAACACCGGGGAGCTGTTTTTT.

This clonotype is a singleton in its sample. The rearrangement links TRBV4-2 to TRBJ2-1, with 9 positions matching TRBD2. CDR1 LGHNA and CDR2 YNFKEQ come from the germline V gene. V trimming: 0 bases; J trimming: 0 bases; junction bases outside the gene matches: 12. The length of the CDR3 is 20 residues. CDR3 sequence reads: CASSQDWVAGVASSYNEQFF. In DNA, the CDR3 is TGTGCCAGCAGCCAAGATTGGGTAGCGGGAGTTGCCAGCTCCTACAATGAGCAGTTCTTC.

This sequence joins TRBV20-1 and TRBJ2-2, with TRBD1 matching over 7 bases. CDR3 length: 14 residues. Germline CDR1 DFQATT, CDR2 SNEGSKA (reference sequence). V dropped 3 bases and J dropped 1; count of bases not matched to a gene: 2. CDR3 bases: TGCAGTGCTAGGGGACAGAAGAACACCGGGGAGCTGTTTTTT. Translated, it gives CSARGQKNTGELFF.

The rearrangement links TRBV20-1 to TRBJ2-3, with 8 bases that match TRBD2. V gave up 3 bases and J gave up 3 bases; unmatched junction bases: 5. Germline V gene lookup returns CDR1 DFQATT and CDR2 SNEGSKA (reference sequence). This CDR3 spans 14 amino acids. For the CDR3, the DNA is TGCAGTGCTAGGGAGAGCGGGAGAACAGATACGCAGTATTTT. It is translated as CSARESGRTDTQYF.

This clonotype was detected a few times. The chain's CDR3 is CAISDARQNTEAFF. CDR3 bases: TGTGCCATCAGTGACGCCAGACAGAACACTGAAGCTTTCTTT. This chain joins TRBV10-3 and TRBJ1-1; no definite D call. CDR1 and CDR2 (germline): ENHRY, SYGVKD. The germline V and J ends were trimmed by 3 bases and 1 base, with 9 bases remaining between them. The CDR3 spans 14 residues.

The sample holds a few counts of this clonotype. The rearrangement joins TRBV24-1 to TRBJ2-1; a possible D gene is TRBD1 (5 bases). V shed 5 bases and J shed 0 bases, with 13 bases lying between them. Germline lookup yields CDR1 KGHDR and CDR2 SFDVKD. The CDR3 has 16 residues. The DNA for the CDR3 is TGTGCCACCAGTGGGGGCGGCCTGAGCTCCTACAATGAGCAGTTCTTC. Translating gives CATSGGGLSSYNEQFF.

This sequence joins TRBV10-2 and TRBJ2-2; D unclear. Between the trimmed V and J ends, which lost 6 bases and 3 bases, there was a span of 8 bases. CDR1 and CDR2 (germline): WSHSY, SAAADI. The CDR3 length is 13 residues. For the CDR3, the DNA is TGCGCCAGCAGCGCCTTTTACACCGGGGAGCTGTTTTTT. Translation: CASSAFYTGELFF.

This chain connects TRBV12-3 or TRBV12-4 to TRBJ2-4; TRBD1 agrees at 12 bases. The length of the CDR3 is 17 residues. Trimming at V came to 5 bases and at J to 0 bases, leaving 5 bases not matched to a gene. In DNA, the CDR3 is TGTGCCAGCAGTCCGGGGACAGGGGGCTTAGCCAAAAACATTCAGTACTTC. Its protein is CASSPGTGGLAKNIQYF.

V gene TRBV5-6 combines with J gene TRBJ2-3; TRBD1 matches 7 bases. With 1 base clipped from V and 2 bases from J, the junction kept 7 bases outside the gene matches. The V gene's germline CDR1 is SGHDT and CDR2 YYEEEE. The CDR3 runs to 16 residues. The CDR3 loop reads CASSLYRGQTTDTQYF. CDR3 DNA: TGTGCCAGCAGCTTGTATAGGGGGCAGACCACAGATACGCAGTATTTT.

The genes are TRBV20-1 and TRBJ1-2; TRBD1 matches at 8 bases. The CDR3 contains 11 residues. J lost 8 bases, V lost 6 bases, and 5 bases had no gene match. Germline V gene data show CDR1 as DFQATT and CDR2 as SNEGSKA (reference sequence). DNA for the CDR3: TGCAGTGCCACCGACAGGGGCGGCTACACCTTC. Translation gives CSATDRGGYTF.

The chain uses TRBV20-1 and TRBJ1-2; 7 nucleotides line up with TRBD1. The V gene's germline CDR1 is DFQATT and CDR2 SNEGSKA (reference sequence). The CDR3 runs 16 residues. J was trimmed by 7 bases and V by 3 bases; bases with no gene match: 17. The chain's CDR3 is CSARVAGPTGASGYTF. The CDR3 DNA reads as TGCAGTGCTAGGGTGGCCGGTCCTACAGGGGCGAGTGGCTACACCTTC.

This clonotype has more than one count but fewer than ten. The chain uses TRBV20-1 and TRBJ1-5; perhaps TRBD1 as D (5 bases). This CDR3 is built from 13 residues. The germline V gene encodes CDR1 DFQATT and CDR2 SNEGSKA (reference sequence). V was cut by 3 bases and J by 4 bases, with 10 bases left in between. CDR3 amino acids: CSARDTINQPQHF. As DNA, the CDR3 is TGCAGTGCTAGGGACACGATTAATCAGCCCCAGCATTTT.

This clonotype was counted between two and nine times. This chain links TRBV7-9 with TRBJ2-7, with 7 bases matching TRBD1. The germline CDR1 and CDR2 sequences are SEHNR and FQNEAQ (reference sequence). The CDR3 spans 16 residues. V gave up 2 bases and J gave up 5 bases; unmatched junction bases: 12. CDR3 nucleotides: TGTGCCAGCAGCTTAATCGGTGGACAGGACAGTAACGAGCAGTACTTC. Residues: CASSLIGGQDSNEQYF.

This clonotype has at least ten counts. V usage is TRBV3-1 and J usage is TRBJ1-5; D remains unclear. There are 13 residues in the CDR3. V was trimmed by 0 bases and J by 7 bases, leaving 7 bases between them. Germline V lookup: CDR1 LGHDT, CDR2 YNNKEL (reference sequence). As DNA, the CDR3 is TGTGCCAGCAGCCAAGATGTGACGCAGCCCCAGCATTTT. Translating gives CASSQDVTQPQHF.

J is TRBJ2-7 and V is TRBV7-9; 11 nucleotides line up with TRBD1. Germline V gene data show CDR1 as SEHNR and CDR2 as FQNEAQ (reference sequence). The junction had 8 bases not matched to a gene; V was cut back by 6 bases and J by 1 base. The CDR3 is 16 amino acids. The CDR3 bases are TGTGCCAGCAGATTCGGTGGGACAGGGGGGTCCTACGAGCAGTACTTC. Protein: CASRFGGTGGSYEQYF.

This clonotype was seen at least ten times. This sequence joins TRBV28 and TRBJ2-7; 9 bases match TRBD2. Germline V CDR1 and CDR2: MDHEN, SYDVKM. CDR3 length: 14 residues. The trim removed 6 bases at V and 2 bases at J, leaving 5 bases unmatched. In nucleotides, the CDR3 is TGTGCCAGCAGCCTCAGCGGGAGGCCCTACGAGCAGTACTTC. This codes for CASSLSGRPYEQYF.

With respect to this clonotype: Given a much more abundant clone one base away, this may be a read error. The chain combines TRBV5-6 with TRBJ2-1; possible D gene TRBD2, 5 bases. The CDR3 is 14 residues long. The germline V gene encodes CDR1 SGHDT and CDR2 YYEEEE. The CDR3 is CDSSFVEVHNEQFF. CDR3 in DNA: TGTGACAGCAGCTTCGTGGAGGTTCACAATGAGCAGTTCTTC.